Here is one T cell receptor beta chain with its context. V lost 5 bases to trimming and J lost 0 bases, with 10 bases between them. Germline V lookup: CDR1 MDHEN, CDR2 SYDVKM. This CDR3 is 15 amino acids long. The sample comes from a study of blood T cell repertoires in COVID-19. Study-wide context: Researchers got acute and convalescent COVID-19 samples from the United States, Italy and Spain.

Measured with immunoSEQ multiplex PCR; TCRdb has only the in-frame clones, and not every one. Among tens of thousands of clones, approximately 86% were seen once, and the ten largest hold about 10%. The sequenced material came from peripheral blood. The receptor was derived from a human donor in a cohort sampled during active COVID-19. This chain uses TRBV28 with TRBJ1-4; D may be TRBD1 (5 bases). The CDR3 DNA reads as TGTGCCAGCAGTCTGACGGGGGCAACTAATGAAAAACTGTTTTTT. Translating gives CASSLTGATNEKLFF.